Shown below are 8 T cell receptor beta chains from a single sample sequenced in a study of patients and donors after allogeneic stem cell transplantation. TCRdb reanalysed the RT-PCR reads using MiXCR and keeps one entry per CDR3 protein. The sample lists around 170,000 distinct CDR3 sequences; roughly 22% were seen once. Input material: blood, either unsorted or a sorted T cell fraction (not recorded which). These receptors were collected from a human donor who was either an allogeneic HSCT recipient or a stem cell or donor lymphocyte infusion donor (not recorded which). It is not recorded whose cells these are; they may come from a transplant donor.

The chain employs TRBV6-5 and TRBJ2-2, with 9 bases aligning to TRBD1. The CDR3 length is 18 residues. Germline V gene sequence: CDR1 MNHEY, CDR2 SVGAGI. Unmatched junction bases numbered 10, after V lost 5 bases and J lost 0 bases. This chain's CDR3 is CASSPRTGVGPNTGELFF. The CDR3 coding sequence is TGTGCCAGCAGTCCTAGGACAGGGGTGGGCCCGAACACCGGGGAGCTGTTTTTT.

This clonotype was recorded at least ten times. V and J are TRBV7-9 and TRBJ1-5; no clear D gene. The germline CDR1 and CDR2 sequences are SEHNR and FQNEAQ (reference sequence). The CDR3 loop spans 15 amino acids. The ends were cut back, 5 bases at V and 0 bases at J, with 11 bases in the middle. CDR3 residues: CASSPADYSNQPQHF. As DNA, the CDR3 is TGTGCCAGCAGCCCAGCGGATTATAGCAATCAGCCCCAGCATTTT.

The rearrangement uses TRBV2 and TRBJ2-7, with TRBD1 matching 7 bases. This CDR3 spans 17 amino acids. Germline V gives CDR1 SNHLY, CDR2 FYNNEI. V was pared by 0 bases and J by 3 bases, with 11 bases of the junction left unmatched. The DNA of the CDR3 is TGTGCCAGCAGTGAAGCTGGGCCTAAGGGACAGTACTACGAGCAGTACTTC. Its translation: CASSEAGPKGQYYEQYF.

V is TRBV12-5 and J is TRBJ1-4, with D hard to call. The V gene lost 6 bases and the J gene lost 0 bases, with 8 bases spanning the gap. CDR3 length equals 14 residues. From germline, CDR1 is LGHNT and CDR2 FRNRAP. The CDR3 region is CASGQLATNEKLFF. CDR3 coding DNA: TGTGCTAGTGGCCAGCTCGCAACTAATGAAAAACTGTTTTTT.

This rearrangement joins TRBV7-2 to TRBJ1-3, with D perhaps TRBD1 (6 bases). Trimming removed 1 base at V and 2 bases at J, with 12 bases between. Germline V gene sequence: CDR1 SGHTA, CDR2 FQGNSA. The CDR3 has 16 residues. CDR3 nucleotides: TGTGCCAGCAGCTTAGTAGGGGGGTCCGCTGGAAACACCATATATTTT. This gives the protein CASSLVGGSAGNTIYF.

In this sample, this clonotype turned up a few times. The genes are TRBV12-3 or TRBV12-4 and TRBJ1-5, with D hard to call. CDR3 length: 15 amino acids. The V and J ends lost 6 bases and 0 bases respectively, with 12 bases between them. CDR3 loop: CASSPEVFSNQPQHF. The CDR3 DNA reads as TGTGCCAGCAGCCCCGAGGTTTTTAGCAATCAGCCCCAGCATTTT.

This clonotype was seen only a few times. The chain combines TRBV6-5 with TRBJ1-6, with D possibly TRBD1 on 5 matching bases. V was cut by 5 bases and J by 6 bases, with 14 bases left in between. The CDR3 runs 15 residues. CDR1 and CDR2 from the germline V gene are MNHEY and SVGAGI. This CDR3 is CASSPGHGGNSPLHF. CDR3 nucleotides: TGTGCCAGCAGTCCAGGACATGGCGGTAATTCACCCCTCCACTTT.

This clonotype came up a few times. V is TRBV4-1 and J is TRBJ1-5; possible D gene TRBD1, 6 bases. The V and J ends lost 0 bases and 6 bases respectively, with 12 bases between them. CDR1 is MGHRA and CDR2 is YSYEKL in the germline V gene. The CDR3 spans 15 residues. CDR3 in amino acids: CASSQEDRRGQPQHF. Here the CDR3 DNA reads TGCGCCAGCAGCCAAGAGGACAGAAGGGGTCAGCCCCAGCATTTT.